This TCR beta chain was captured by sequencing in a study of CD8 T cells in ankylosing spondylitis. This clonotype was observed a handful of times. Its specificity is not known. Scientists made TCR beta libraries using quantitative 5'-RACE with molecular barcodes. MiXCR, run by TCRdb on the 5' RACE reads, gives a single entry per CDR3 protein. This table has 450,000 to 550,000 distinct CDR3 sequences, less than 6% appearing once. Study-level findings and limits: Earlier literature documents some of the motif variants in reactive arthritis synovial fluid and blood. Significant enrichment of disease-linked clones was reported in matched ankylosing spondylitis synovial fluid. For ankylosing spondylitis blood, a TCR beta motif of eight or nine highly homologous variants appeared characteristic. Disease-linked clones were CD8+ and relatively rare in peripheral blood.

Trimming shortened V by 7 bases and J by 1 base, and 12 bases separated the two germline ends. The CDR3 totals 13 residues. In germline, CDR1 is SGHRS, CDR2 YFSETQ. Sequencing input: blood, either unsorted or a sorted T cell fraction (not recorded which). This TCR was sampled from a male donor with ankylosing spondylitis. The V call is TRBV5-1, the J call TRBJ2-7, with D uncertain. DNA of the CDR3: TGCGCCAGCCGCCCGGCCGCATCCTACGAGCAGTACTTC. Its translation: CASRPAASYEQYF.